Detailed here is one TCR beta chain. This clone came up a few times. Its specific antigen is unknown. The sequence runs out 3 residues before the end of the CDR3; the remainder is reconstructed from the germline J gene. This sample was included in a study of T cell clonality in common variable immunodeficiency (dated by TCRdb to 2014 to 2015). General findings and caveats noted by the study authors: Healthy controls shared more TCRbeta clones with each other than CVID subjects shared among themselves (p < 0.0001). Patient heterogeneity within the CVID cohort put limits on correlating repertoire features with clinical complications. Despite equal DNA input, controls averaged approximately 74,000 unique sequences per sample versus roughly 32,000 in CVID samples. The authors noted that sequencing repertoires of T cell subpopulations would be needed to clarify what caused the increased clonality in CVID. Compared with healthy controls, CVID subjects showed increased TCRbeta clonality (t-test p = 0.018), a feature most characteristic of about a third of subjects. Reportedly, TCRbeta sequences from CVID had fewer deletions and N-nucleotide insertions, and highly modified clones with 13 or more V deletions were absent from CVID.

Most CVID patients and most healthy controls were of Caucasian heritage. Heparinized peripheral whole blood samples of about 5 to 8.5 ml were obtained from each donor. TCRbeta CDR3 repertoires were sequenced from genomic DNA of adults with common variable immune deficiency (CVID) and healthy adult controls. The control group was made up of about 22 healthy adult volunteers (around 10 male and approximately twelve female) whose ages ranged from 23 to 66 years, with a mean age of 34. To isolate peripheral blood mononuclear cells, diluted blood was subjected to density centrifugation over Hypaque 1077 or Ficoll-Paque. Unsorted mononuclear cells served as the source of genomic DNA, which was extracted either by Qiagen column purification or by a centrifugation-based method. For sequencing, equivalent amounts of genomic DNA were input from CVID and control samples. For every sample, a 60 bp segment covering the rearranged TCRbeta CDR3 region was amplified and then sequenced. The immunoSEQ assay, a bias-corrected multiplex PCR with high-throughput sequencing, was employed for TCRbeta amplification. The published analysis was carried out like this. Each unique nucleotide sequence was treated as a clone and annotated with V, D and J genes, copy number and frequency. Sequences were labeled productive if in frame, and non-productive if out of frame or containing stop codons. Clonality was calculated from Shannon's entropy as previously described. The predicted amino acid sequences of productive clones were used to derive the mean CDR3 Kyte-Doolittle hydropathy. Hierarchical clustering of scaled V gene usage was performed with the R hclust function using Manhattan distance and complete linkage. Sharing of clones by CDR3 amino acid sequence was evaluated by resampling 12 repertoires per group over 100 rounds. The repertoires were searched for over 60 published EBV-specific TCRbeta sequences and 245 published CMV-specific TCRbeta sequences. After two CVID samples that produced fewer than 10,000 sequences were dropped from the analysis, 35 to 45 CVID repertoires remained. Imported from immuneACCESS, the table was reduced by TCRdb to in-frame sequences with V and J called. These copies leave out some clones; in studies compared against another copy, an unresolved V gene accounts for under half, and the cause of the remainder is not known. V and J calls and clone size are those listed in that table; D and trimming were worked out from the DNA. The sample features approximately 30,000 clones, and none is a singleton. Together, the top ten hold around 4.5% of the sample.

From the germline V gene, CDR1 is SGHTA and CDR2 is FQGTGA. From its cysteine to its phenylalanine, the CDR3 spans 16 amino acids. Only the CDR3 bases that were read are kept: 39 of them, in frame from base 1. This receptor was obtained from a person aged 18 to 70 in good health. The chain was built from TRBV7-3 and TRBJ1-2; no D gene can be assigned with confidence. The material sequenced was peripheral blood mononuclear cells. Here the CDR3 is given as CASSARLAGGLGDYTF. The covered CDR3 bases are TGTGCCAGCAGCGCAAGACTAGCGGGAGGGCTAGGTGAC.